The clone carrying this TCR beta chain was counted only a few times. This CDR3 region has 15 residues. V shed 7 bases and J 4 bases; nucleotides not matched to a gene: 8. Germline assignment: CDR1 SQVTM and CDR2 ANQGSEA. This sample stems from a study of T cells after yellow fever vaccination. TCRdb re-called the 5' RACE reads with MiXCR, one entry per CDR3 protein. The sample yields just under 600,000 distinct CDR3 sequences, 13% seen once. The specimen comprised PBMCs, sampled on the day of the yellow fever booster vaccination. The rearrangement uses TRBV29-1 and TRBJ2-6; the match to TRBD1 covers 9 bases. The clonotype was recovered from a man aged 25 to 40 who received the YFV17D yellow fever vaccine. CDR3 sequence: CSAGQGTSGANVLTF. The CDR3 DNA is TGCAGCGCTGGACAGGGGACGTCAGGGGCCAACGTCCTGACTTTC.